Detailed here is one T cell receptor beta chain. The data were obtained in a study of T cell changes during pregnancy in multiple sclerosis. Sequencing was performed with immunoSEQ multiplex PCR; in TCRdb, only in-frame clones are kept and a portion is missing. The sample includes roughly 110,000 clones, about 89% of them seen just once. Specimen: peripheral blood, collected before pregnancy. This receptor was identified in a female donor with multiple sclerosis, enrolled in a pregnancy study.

CDR3 loop: CASSLGGPRYEQYF. The CDR3 region has the DNA TGTGCCAGCAGCTTAGGAGGCCCTCGCTACGAGCAGTACTTC. V is TRBV6-6 and J is TRBJ2-7; maybe TRBD2 (5 bases). There are 14 residues in the CDR3. Germline-derived CDR1 and CDR2 are MNHNY and SVGAGI (reference sequence). Trimming shortened V by 6 bases and J by 3 bases, and 15 bases separated the two germline ends.